The sequence of this TCR beta chain was determined in a study of shared clonotypes between healthy human individuals. Study background: The cohort had a couple of women and a few men, ages 18 to 49.

Using immunoSEQ multiplex PCR, the repertoire was profiled, and TCRdb retains in-frame clones only, with some absent. The profile shows around 610,000 clones, approximately 96% of them singletons. Naive CD8 populations comprised CD45RO-negative cells positively selected for CCR7, excluding terminally differentiated effector memory CD45RA+ cells. The V end was cut by 5 bases, the J end by 3 bases, with 10 bases between. The CDR3 covers 13 residues. Germline CDR1 is MDHEN and CDR2 is SYDVKM. The specimen was naive CD8+ T cells sorted from blood. The sequence came from a woman between 25 and 40 years old in good health. The genes are TRBV28 and TRBJ2-5; D not certain. CDR3 protein: CASSSALKETQYF. Written as DNA, the CDR3 is TGTGCCAGCAGTAGTGCGCTTAAAGAGACCCAGTACTTC.